The T cell receptor (beta chain) described here comes from a study of blood T cell repertoires in COVID-19. On the study more broadly: Each recovered donor of Cohort 3 presented with two negative PCRs, clearance, or symptom resolution. Samples representing acute and convalescent COVID-19 were sourced from the United States, Italy and Spain.

TCRdb keeps only in-frame clones here, not all; method: immunoSEQ multiplex PCR. This table holds roughly 150,000 clones, 84% found once. Cohort allocation depended upon clinical history that participants reported. The CDR3 contains 12 residues. Germline CDR1 and CDR2: MNHNS and SASEGT. The V gene end was trimmed by 3 bases and the J gene end by 9 bases; junction bases not matched to a gene: 2. The clonotype comes from a man between 45 and 60 years old in a cohort exposed to, infected with or recovered from COVID-19 (not recorded which). The sequencing input was PBMCs or T cells enriched from blood (not recorded which). V usage is TRBV6-1 and J usage is TRBJ2-7, with 10 nucleotides matching TRBD1. The DNA for the CDR3 is TGTGCCAGCAGTGAGACAGGGGGCGGGCAGTACTTC. Translating gives CASSETGGGQYF.